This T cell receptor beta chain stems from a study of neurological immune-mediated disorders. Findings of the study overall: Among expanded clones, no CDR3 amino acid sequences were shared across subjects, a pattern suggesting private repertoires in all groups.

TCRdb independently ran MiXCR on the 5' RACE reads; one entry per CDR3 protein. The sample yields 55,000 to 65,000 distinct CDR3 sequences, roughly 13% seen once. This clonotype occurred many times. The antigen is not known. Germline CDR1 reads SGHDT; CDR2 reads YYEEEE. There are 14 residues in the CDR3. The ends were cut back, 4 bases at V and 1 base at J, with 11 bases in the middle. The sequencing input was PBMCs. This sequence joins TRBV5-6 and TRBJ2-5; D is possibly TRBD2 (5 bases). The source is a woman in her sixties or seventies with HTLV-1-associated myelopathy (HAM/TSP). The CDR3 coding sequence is TGTGCCAGCAGCCCCGCCGGGGTCCAAGAGACCCAGTACTTC. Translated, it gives CASSPAGVQETQYF.